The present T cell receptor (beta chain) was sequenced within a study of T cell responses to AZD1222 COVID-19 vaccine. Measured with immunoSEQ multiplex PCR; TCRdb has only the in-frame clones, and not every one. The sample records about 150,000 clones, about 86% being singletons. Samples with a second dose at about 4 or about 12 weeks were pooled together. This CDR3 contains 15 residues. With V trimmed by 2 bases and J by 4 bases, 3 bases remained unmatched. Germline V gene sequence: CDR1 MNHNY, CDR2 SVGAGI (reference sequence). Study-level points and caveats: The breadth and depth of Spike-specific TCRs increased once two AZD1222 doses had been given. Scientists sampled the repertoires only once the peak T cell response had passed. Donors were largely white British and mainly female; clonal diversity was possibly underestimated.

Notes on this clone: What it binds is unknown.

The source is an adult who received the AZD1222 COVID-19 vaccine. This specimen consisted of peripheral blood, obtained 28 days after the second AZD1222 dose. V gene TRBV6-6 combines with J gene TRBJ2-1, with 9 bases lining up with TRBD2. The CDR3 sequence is CASSYGRGGYNEQFF. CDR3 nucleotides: TGTGCCAGCAGTTACGGGCGGGGGGGTTACAATGAGCAGTTCTTC.